Below are 25 T cell receptor beta chains sequenced from a single sample in a study of blood T cell repertoires in COVID-19. Using immunoSEQ multiplex PCR, the repertoire was profiled, and TCRdb retains in-frame clones only, with some absent. This sample carries approximately 490,000 clones, roughly nine tenths of them seen once, and the ten largest clones take roughly 8%. Material for sequencing was PBMCs or T cells enriched from blood (not recorded which). The source of these receptors is a woman in her sixties or seventies who had recovered from COVID-19.

The chain joins TRBV27 to TRBJ1-4; TRBD1 aligns across 7 bases. The V and J ends lost 2 bases and 6 bases, in that order; junction bases with no gene match: 6. This CDR3 comprises 15 residues. CDR1 and CDR2 from the germline V gene are MNHEY and SMNVEV (reference sequence). For the CDR3, the DNA is TGTGCCAGCAGTTTAAGGGGGACAGAGCATGAAAAACTGTTTTTT. As protein: CASSLRGTEHEKLFF.

The J gene is TRBJ2-7, the V gene TRBV5-6; weak D call: TRBD1 (6 bases). The V and J ends lost 3 bases and 3 bases respectively, with 16 bases between them. The CDR3 is 15 residues long. Looked up from germline, CDR1 is SGHDT and CDR2 is YYEEEE. The DNA of the CDR3 is TGTGCCAGCAGCTCCCGGGCAGGGGTGAACTACGAGCAGTACGTC. It is translated as CASSSRAGVNYEQYV.

The chain combines TRBV7-2 with TRBJ2-3, with a tentative D call TRBD2 (7 bases). CDR1 is SGHTA, CDR2 FQGNSA, per germline. V lost 1 base and J 0 bases, leaving 14 bases between the germline ends. This CDR3 region has 17 residues. The CDR3 sequence: CASSLVRGGDSTDTQYF. DNA for the CDR3: TGTGCCAGCAGCTTAGTTAGGGGGGGGGATAGCACAGATACGCAGTATTTT. The full variable domain, completed using reference TRBV7-2 and TRBJ2-3, is GAGVSQSPSNKVTEKGKDVELRCDPISGHTALYWYRQSLGQGLEFLIYFQGNSAPDKSGLPSDRFSAERTGGSVSTLTIQRTQQEDSAVYLCASSLVRGGDSTDTQYFGPGTRLTVL.

The V and J genes are TRBV18 and TRBJ1-4; D is undetermined. The CDR3 spans 15 residues. Trimming cost V 2 bases and J 2 bases, with 9 bases left between them. Looked up from germline, CDR1 is KGHSH and CDR2 is LQKENI. For the CDR3, the DNA is TGTGCCAGCTCACCATTATCAGCGACTAATGAAAAACTGTTTTTT. Residues: CASSPLSATNEKLFF.

The chain has TRBV10-2 and TRBJ1-1, with D maybe TRBD1 (5 bases). CDR1 and CDR2 from the germline V gene are WSHSY and SAAADI. There are 14 residues in the CDR3. Trimming stripped 7 bases from V and 2 bases from J, with 14 bases between. CDR3 nucleotide sequence: TGCGCCAGCACCTCTTCAGGGCTTAACACTGAAGCTTTCTTT. Translated: CASTSSGLNTEAFF.

This clone was recorded only once. The rearrangement joins TRBV14 to TRBJ1-1; D possibly corresponds to TRBD1 (5 bases). Germline assignment: CDR1 SGHDN and CDR2 FVKESK. This CDR3 has 14 residues. V was shortened by 3 bases and J by 1 base, with 9 bases between the two germline ends. CDR3 in amino acids: CASSHRVSNTEAFF. The CDR3 nucleotides read TGTGCCAGCAGCCACAGGGTATCGAACACTGAAGCTTTCTTT.

This clone was seen just once. The CDR3 loop is CASTATTGELFF. The CDR3 DNA is TGTGCCAGCACCGCTACTACCGGGGAGCTGTTTTTT. The V and J genes are TRBV5-4 and TRBJ2-2, with D uncertain. Germline V gene lookup returns CDR1 SGHNT and CDR2 YYREEE (reference sequence). Trimming left V 6 bases short and J 5 bases short, with 8 bases between. The CDR3 spans 12 residues.

The chain links TRBV9 to TRBJ1-1, with D possibly matching TRBD1 (5 bases). The CDR3 contains 13 residues. Germline V CDR1 and CDR2: SGDLS, YYNGEE. V lost 4 bases and J lost 3, with 10 bases in between. CDR3 nucleotides: TGTGCCAGCAGCCCCACAGGAGACACTGAAGCTTTCTTT. Protein product: CASSPTGDTEAFF.

The chain recombines TRBV5-1 with TRBJ1-5; TRBD1 is a possible D gene (5 bases). The V end lost 4 bases, the J end lost 6 bases, and 17 bases lay between the germline ends. CDR1 and CDR2 (germline): SGHRS, YFSETQ. The CDR3 consists of 15 residues. The CDR3 nucleotides are TGCGCCAGCAGCCCTTTTGGGGGGAGTAGTCAGCCCCAGCATTTT. Amino acids: CASSPFGGSSQPQHF.

The chain uses TRBV7-9 and TRBJ2-3, with 12 bases lining up with TRBD2. This CDR3 spans 15 amino acids. Germline CDR1 and CDR2: SEHNR and FQNEAQ (reference sequence). The V gene end was trimmed by 5 bases and the J gene end by 2 bases; junction bases not matched to a gene: 2. Here the CDR3 reads CASSASGGATDTQYF. The CDR3, as DNA: TGTGCCAGCAGCGCTAGCGGGGGGGCCACAGATACGCAGTATTTT.

The chain combines TRBV5-1 with TRBJ2-1; the D gene is possibly TRBD1 (6 bases). This CDR3 contains 13 residues. Germline CDR1 and CDR2: SGHRS and YFSETQ. V dropped 4 bases and J dropped 8 bases, with 13 bases sitting between them. Written as DNA, the CDR3 is TGCGCCAGCAGCCACGCAGGGGTCGATGAGCAGTTCTTC. This translates into CASSHAGVDEQFF.

This chain connects TRBV6-2 or TRBV6-3 to TRBJ2-7, with 9 nucleotides matching TRBD2. V lost 5 bases to trimming and J lost 2 bases; unmatched junction nucleotides: 10. The length of the CDR3 is 16 residues. Germline CDR1 is MNHEY and CDR2 is SVGEGT. CDR3 sequence (DNA): TGTGCCAGCAGTCCCCGGGCTAGCGGGGAAACCTACGAGCAGTACGTC. Protein: CASSPRASGETYEQYV.

The chain combines TRBV3-1 (or the pseudogene TRBV3-2) with TRBJ1-5; D is possibly TRBD1 (6 bases). Trimming removed 1 base at V and 6 bases at J, with 19 bases between. CDR3 length: 17 residues. Germline loops: CDR1 LGHDT, CDR2 YNNKEL (reference sequence). In nucleotides, the CDR3 is TGTGCCAGCAGCCAAGGGAATATCGGAGGGGGGGGTCAGCCCCAGCATTTT. Its translation is CASSQGNIGGGGQPQHF.

The V and J genes are TRBV5-4 and TRBJ2-5; 8 bases line up with TRBD2. The CDR3 has 14 residues. The V segment lost 10 bases and the J segment 0 bases; nucleotides outside the gene matches: 8. Germline lookup yields CDR1 SGHNT and CDR2 YYREEE (reference sequence). CDR3 sequence: CAATTSEYQETQYF. The CDR3, as DNA: TGTGCCGCTACGACTAGCGAGTACCAAGAGACCCAGTACTTC.

For the CDR3, the DNA is TGTGCCAGCAGCCCCCCGGCGGGACTAGCGGCCTCCTACGAGCAGTACTTC. It specifies CASSPPAGLAASYEQYF. V is TRBV7-9 and J is TRBJ2-7; 11 nucleotides match TRBD2. Germline V CDR1 and CDR2: SEHNR, FQNEAQ (reference sequence). V shed 5 bases, J shed 0 bases, and the junction held 9 bases outside the gene matches. The CDR3 runs 17 residues.

The rearrangement uses TRBV5-6 and TRBJ2-2; TRBD1 matches at 8 bases. The CDR3 extends over 14 amino acids. The ends lost 2 bases at V and 5 bases at J; junction bases unmatched: 2. In germline, CDR1 is SGHDT, CDR2 YYEEEE. CDR3 sequence reads: CASSLTGGTGELFF. In DNA, the CDR3 is TGTGCCAGCAGCTTAACAGGGGGAACCGGGGAGCTGTTTTTT. The variable domain in full, completed from reference TRBV5-6 and TRBJ2-2, reads DAGVTQSPTHLIKTRGQQVTLRCSPKSGHDTVSWYQQALGQGPQFIFQYYEEEERQRGNFPDRFSGHQFPNYSSELNVNALLLGDSALYLCASSLTGGTGELFFGEGSRLTVL.

The chain carries TRBV10-1 and TRBJ1-1, with D possibly TRBD1 on 6 matching bases. Trimming stripped 5 bases from V and 1 base from J, with 8 bases between. Germline CDR1 reads WNHNN; CDR2 reads SYGVQD (reference sequence). CDR3 size: 13 residues. The CDR3 nucleotides are TGCGCCAGCAGTATGACAGGGAACACTGAAGCTTTCTTT. Amino acid sequence: CASSMTGNTEAFF.

The chain is built from TRBV12-3 or TRBV12-4 and TRBJ1-2; D not certain. The CDR3 runs 13 residues. V lost 4 bases and J 1 base, leaving 7 bases between the germline ends. The CDR3 sequence is CASSSGDNYGYTF. The CDR3 DNA reads TGTGCCAGCAGTTCCGGGGATAACTATGGCTACACCTTC.

J is TRBJ1-1 and V is TRBV11-3, with 7 nucleotides matching TRBD1. CDR1 is SGHNT, CDR2 YENEEA, per germline. This CDR3 contains 20 residues. V trimming: 4 bases; J trimming: 1 base; junction bases outside the gene matches: 21. In nucleotides, the CDR3 is TGTGCCAGCAGCTCGAGTTACCCCGGGACAGCCCTAAAGAGGAACACTGAAGCTTTCTTT. Protein: CASSSSYPGTALKRNTEAFF.

The genes are TRBV2 and TRBJ2-3; 12 nucleotides match TRBD2. The germline V gene encodes CDR1 SNHLY and CDR2 FYNNEI. The V segment lost 5 bases and the J segment 0 bases; nucleotides outside the gene matches: 9. The CDR3 spans 18 residues. CDR3 protein: CASSFTSGGLDSTDTQYF. In DNA form, the CDR3 reads TGTGCCAGCAGTTTTACTAGCGGGGGGCTTGATAGCACAGATACGCAGTATTTT.

The rearrangement uses TRBV7-2 and TRBJ2-2; D is perhaps TRBD2 (5 bases). The CDR3 runs to 16 residues. The V and J ends lost 1 base and 5 bases respectively, with 14 bases between them. Germline V gene sequence: CDR1 SGHTA, CDR2 FQGNSA. The CDR3 nucleotides read TGTGCCAGCAGCTTAGGAGCGGCCATTGGAACCGGGGAGCTGTTTTTT. Translating it yields CASSLGAAIGTGELFF.

CDR3 in DNA: TGCGCCAGCAGCCCGAGGGCAGGGAACACTGAAGCTTTCTTT. Translated: CASSPRAGNTEAFF. V is TRBV5-1 and J is TRBJ1-1, with no clear D. Per the germline V gene, CDR1 is SGHRS and CDR2 is YFSETQ. The CDR3 covers 14 residues. Trimming left V 4 bases short and J 1 base short, with 11 bases between.

J is TRBJ2-3 and V is TRBV14; 8 nucleotides align to TRBD2. V trimming: 4 bases; J trimming: 5 bases; junction bases outside the gene matches: 8. The CDR3 is 15 amino acids. Germline loops: CDR1 SGHDN, CDR2 FVKESK. In DNA form, the CDR3 reads TGTGCCAGCAGCCGCGCGGGGGGCCCGGGAGATACGCAGTATTTT. Amino acids: CASSRAGGPGDTQYF.

V and J are TRBV7-6 and TRBJ1-4, with 9 bases that match TRBD1. V was pared by 5 bases and J by 5 bases, with 9 bases of the junction left unmatched. Germline values: CDR1 SGHVS, CDR2 FNYEAQ. This CDR3 region has 16 residues. In nucleotides, the CDR3 is TGTGCCAGCAGCCCCGAGGTCGGACAGGGGAATGAAAAACTGTTTTTT. It yields the protein CASSPEVGQGNEKLFF.

The V and J genes are TRBV7-9 and TRBJ2-1; tentative D call: TRBD2 (6 bases). The CDR3 sequence is 17 residues long. The germline gives CDR1 SEHNR, CDR2 FQNEAQ (reference sequence). V was cut by 0 bases and J by 0 bases, with 12 bases left in between. This CDR3 is CASSLAVGTPSYNEQFF. The CDR3 region has the DNA TGTGCCAGCAGCTTAGCCGTGGGGACTCCCTCCTACAATGAGCAGTTCTTC. Together with reference TRBV7-9 and TRBJ2-1, the CDR3 gives the full variable domain: DTGVSQNPRHKITKRGQNVTFRCDPISEHNRLYWYRQTLGQGPEFLTYFQNEAQLEKSRLLSDRFSAERPKGSFSTLEIQRTEQGDSAMYLCASSLAVGTPSYNEQFFGPGTRLTVL.